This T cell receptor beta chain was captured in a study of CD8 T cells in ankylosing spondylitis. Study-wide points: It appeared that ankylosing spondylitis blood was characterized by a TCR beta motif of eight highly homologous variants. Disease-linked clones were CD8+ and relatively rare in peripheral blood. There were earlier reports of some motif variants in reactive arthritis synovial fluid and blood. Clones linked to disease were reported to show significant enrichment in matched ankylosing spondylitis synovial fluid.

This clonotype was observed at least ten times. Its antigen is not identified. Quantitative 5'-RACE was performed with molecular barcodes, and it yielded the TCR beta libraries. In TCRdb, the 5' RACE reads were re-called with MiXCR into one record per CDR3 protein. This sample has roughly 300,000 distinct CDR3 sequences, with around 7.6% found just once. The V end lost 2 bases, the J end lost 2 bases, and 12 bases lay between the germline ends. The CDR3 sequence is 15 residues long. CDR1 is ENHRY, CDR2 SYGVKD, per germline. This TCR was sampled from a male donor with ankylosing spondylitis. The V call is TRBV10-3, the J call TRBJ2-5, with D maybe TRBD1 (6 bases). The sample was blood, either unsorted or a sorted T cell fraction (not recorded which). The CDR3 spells CAISETGMRQETQYF. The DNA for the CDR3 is TGTGCCATCAGTGAGACAGGGATGCGACAAGAGACCCAGTACTTC.